These T cell receptor beta chains were read from a single sample in a study of Ad26.COV2.S vaccination and SARS-CoV-2 variants. Libraries were prepared by immunoSEQ multiplex PCR; TCRdb keeps only in-frame clonotypes and omits some of them. The table has 400,000 to 450,000 clones, 80% to 95% seen once. The sequencing here drew on peripheral blood, taken in a trial of Ad26.COV2.S vaccine versus placebo. The receptors here all came from a person between 18 and 60 years old who received the Ad26.COV2.S COVID-19 vaccine or a placebo. Each CDR3 is given with its conserved first and last residue. The D gene is left open where the match is weak. The size field is filled for only some rows; it gives once, few, many or a size class.

J gene,V gene,D gene,clone size,CDR3 protein,CDR3 DNA
TRBJ2-7,TRBV7-2,NA,NA,CASSLADRIYEQYF,TGTGCCAGCAGCTTAGCCGACAGAATCTACGAGCAGTACTTC
TRBJ2-3,TRBV2,NA,NA,CASSGDSTDTQYF,TGTGCCAGCAGCGGGGACTCCACAGATACGCAGTATTTT
TRBJ2-1,TRBV15,NA,NA,CATIPGEESYNEQFF,TGTGCCACTATACCAGGGGAGGAATCCTACAATGAGCAGTTCTTC
TRBJ2-7,TRBV6-5,TRBD1,NA,CASSTGDRSYEQYF,TGTGCCAGCAGTACTGGGGACAGATCCTACGAGCAGTACTTC
TRBJ2-3,TRBV15,NA,NA,CATSSPKQGVGTDTQYF,TGTGCCACCAGCAGCCCTAAACAGGGAGTTGGCACAGATACGCAGTATTTT
TRBJ2-1,TRBV7-3,TRBD2,NA,CASSTGLAGPVSSYNEQFF,TGTGCCAGCAGCACTGGACTAGCGGGACCCGTGAGCTCCTACAATGAGCAGTTCTTC
TRBJ2-1,TRBV27,NA,NA,CASIRQTDFSFSYNEQFF,TGTGCCAGCATCCGCCAGACAGACTTCAGCTTCTCCTACAATGAGCAGTTCTTC
TRBJ2-7,TRBV10-3,NA,NA,CAISEPEGAGYEQYF,TGTGCCATCAGTGAGCCAGAGGGGGCGGGATACGAGCAGTACTTC
TRBJ2-3,TRBV13,NA,NA,CASSLYLRRQSQSTDTQYF,TGTGCCAGCAGCTTATATTTGCGACGACAATCCCAAAGCACAGATACGCAGTATTTT
TRBJ1-1,TRBV29-1,NA,NA,CSVGPGTNTEAFF,TGCAGCGTTGGACCGGGAACGAACACTGAAGCTTTCTTT
TRBJ2-7,TRBV7-3,TRBD1,NA,CASSLGDRNEQYF,TGTGCCAGCAGCTTGGGGGACAGGAACGAGCAGTACTTC
TRBJ1-3,TRBV4-3,NA,NA,CASSQDWRGSGNTIYF,TGCGCCAGCAGCCAAGATTGGCGGGGATCTGGAAACACCATATATTTT
TRBJ2-5,TRBV5-1,TRBD1,NA,CASSFQGAPLQETQYF,TGCGCCAGCAGCTTTCAGGGGGCACCTCTCCAAGAGACCCAGTACTTC
TRBJ2-7,TRBV3-1/TRBV3-2,TRBD1,NA,CASSHPRTGKYF,TGTGCCAGCAGCCATCCTCGGACAGGAAAGTACTTC
TRBJ2-2,TRBV28,NA,NA,CASNPPRGVDTGELFF,TGTGCCAGCAACCCCCCCAGGGGGGTCGACACCGGGGAGCTGTTTTTT
TRBJ2-1,TRBV27,NA,NA,CASSFLPTSYNEQFF,TGTGCCAGCAGTTTTTTACCCACAAGCTATAATGAGCAGTTCTTC
TRBJ2-3,TRBV9,TRBD2,NA,CASSVEAGGLTDTQYF,TGTGCCAGCAGCGTAGAAGCGGGAGGGCTGACAGATACGCAGTATTTT
TRBJ2-5,TRBV12-5,NA,NA,CASGLTTEETQYF,TGTGCTAGTGGTTTGACCACGGAAGAGACCCAGTACTTC
TRBJ1-4,TRBV10-3,TRBD1,NA,CAISGQGPPNEKLFF,TGTGCCATCAGTGGACAGGGGCCTCCGAATGAAAAACTGTTTTTT
TRBJ2-5,TRBV9,TRBD2,NA,CASSTIAAGEETQYF,TGTGCCAGCAGCACCATAGCTGCGGGGGAAGAGACCCAGTACTTC
TRBJ1-6,TRBV27,NA,NA,CASSTPGPHNSPLHF,TGTGCCAGCAGTACACCGGGGCCCCATAATTCACCCCTCCACTTT
TRBJ2-6,TRBV28,TRBD1,NA,CASSQTGGISGANVLTF,TGTGCCAGCAGTCAGACAGGGGGCATTTCTGGGGCCAACGTCCTGACTTTC
TRBJ2-1,TRBV7-3,TRBD2,once,CASSWGSGTHNEQFF,TGTGCCAGCAGCTGGGGCAGCGGGACCCACAATGAGCAGTTCTTC
TRBJ1-2,TRBV28,NA,NA,CASRSPGYYGYTF,TGTGCCAGCAGGTCCCCAGGGTACTATGGCTACACCTTC
TRBJ1-4,TRBV4-1,TRBD1,NA,CATSRPGQGYEKLFF,TGCGCCACCAGCCGACCGGGACAGGGGTATGAAAAACTGTTTTTT
TRBJ2-7,TRBV6-5,TRBD1,NA,CASSFTGTGEQRQYF,TGTGCCAGCAGTTTTACCGGGACAGGGGAACAGCGGCAGTACTTC
TRBJ2-3,TRBV2,NA,NA,CASNHLDFGTDTQYF,TGTGCCAGCAATCACCTAGATTTCGGCACAGATACGCAGTATTTT
TRBJ1-4,TRBV6-6,NA,NA,CASSYGQTNEKLFF,TGTGCCAGCAGTTACGGCCAGACTAATGAAAAACTGTTTTTT
TRBJ2-6,TRBV9,NA,NA,CASSGAAGQRRAGANVLTF,TGTGCCAGCAGCGGAGCCGCCGGACAGAGAAGGGCTGGGGCCAACGTCCTGACTTTC
TRBJ1-5,TRBV20-1,NA,NA,CSASRGSNQPQHF,TGCAGTGCTAGTAGGGGGAGCAATCAGCCCCAGCATTTT
TRBJ1-4,TRBV5-1,NA,NA,CASSFNRVNEKLFF,TGCGCCAGCAGCTTCAACAGGGTAAATGAAAAACTGTTTTTT
TRBJ2-5,TRBV2,NA,NA,CASSERGRETQYF,TGTGCCAGCAGTGAGAGGGGCCGAGAGACCCAGTACTTC